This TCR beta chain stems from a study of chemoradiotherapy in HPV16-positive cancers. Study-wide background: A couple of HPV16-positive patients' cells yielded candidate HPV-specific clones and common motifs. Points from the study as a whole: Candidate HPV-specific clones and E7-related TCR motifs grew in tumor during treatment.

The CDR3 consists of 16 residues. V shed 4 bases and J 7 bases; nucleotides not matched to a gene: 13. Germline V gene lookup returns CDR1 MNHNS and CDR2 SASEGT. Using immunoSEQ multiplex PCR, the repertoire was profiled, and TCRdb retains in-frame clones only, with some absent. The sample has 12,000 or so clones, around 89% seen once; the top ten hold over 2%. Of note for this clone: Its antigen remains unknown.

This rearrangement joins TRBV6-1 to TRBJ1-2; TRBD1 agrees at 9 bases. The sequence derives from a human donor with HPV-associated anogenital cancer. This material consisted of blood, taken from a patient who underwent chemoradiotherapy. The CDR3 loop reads CASSGKGTGNGRGYTF. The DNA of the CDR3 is TGTGCCAGCAGTGGGAAAGGGACAGGGAATGGTCGTGGCTACACCTTC.